This T cell receptor beta chain was identified in a study of early T cells in non-severe SARS-CoV-2 infection. Background on the study: Sequencing used unsorted whole-blood bulk RNA, so chains lack pairing.

As part of library construction, unique molecular identifiers were attached to individual cDNA molecules. Using its own MiXCR run on the 5' RACE reads, TCRdb lists one record per CDR3 protein. The profile covers around 25,000 distinct CDR3 sequences, with less than 6% appearing a single time and 2.4% taken by the ten largest. Judged by abundance, this clonotype is medium-sized. With 6 bases removed from V and 4 bases from J, the gap between germline ends came to 10 bases. This CDR3 spans 14 amino acids. The V and J genes are TRBV12-3 or TRBV12-4 and TRBJ2-6; maybe TRBD1 (6 bases). Specimen: whole blood. The sequence derives from an adult who was a healthcare worker with PCR-confirmed SARS-CoV-2 infection or an uninfected control (not recorded which). In DNA form, the CDR3 reads TGTGCCAGCAGCAACAGGGCCGGGGCCAACGTCCTGACTTTC. Its translation: CASSNRAGANVLTF.